This entry is about one T cell receptor (beta chain). This receptor's antigen is unknown. No base quality values were provided; no much bigger clone lies one nucleotide off. The data were obtained in a study of control samples from healthy donors and cancer patients (dated by TCRdb to about 2020). Receptors were amplified or captured by the immunoSEQ multiplex PCR assay. What TCRdb holds here is the immuneACCESS table cut down to in-frame rearrangements. Part of the clones is not present; checked against another copy, under half of the missing clones reflect an unresolved V gene, and the others are unexplained. Present in this sample are tens of thousands of clones, approximately 89% of which were seen just once. The ten largest clones represent around 1.5% of the sample. The germline V and J ends show losses of 4 bases and 6 bases respectively, and no gene match explains 7 bases of the junction. The CDR3 goes from the cysteine to the phenylalanine over 15 residues. Just the 45-base CDR3 DNA is kept, in frame starting at base 1. CDR1 and CDR2, looked up from the germline V gene, are MGHDK and SYGVNS.

The TCR comes from a man in his forties or fifties with colorectal cancer. Sequencing was done on a sample of PBMCs. Here the chain combines TRBV25-1 and TRBJ1-5, with 9 middle bases fitting TRBD1. The nucleotide sequence is given as TGTGCCAGCAGTGCGGGACAGGGCTTTAGTCAGCCCCAGCATTTT. Translated, it reads CASSAGQGFSQPQHF.